This T cell receptor (beta chain) came from a study of blood T cell repertoires in COVID-19. Overall study context: Donors in the United States, Italy and Spain gave samples during acute or convalescent COVID-19.

Germline CDR1 is MDHEN and CDR2 is SYDVKM. The CDR3 is made up of 12 amino acids. Trimming cost V 10 bases and J 7 bases, with 14 bases left between them. The authors' processing: By means of reference gene primer amplification, nucleated cell counts were estimated. Sequencing was performed with immunoSEQ multiplex PCR; in TCRdb, only in-frame clones are kept and a portion is missing. The V and J calls and clone size were taken over from that table, and D and trimming were inferred from the DNA. The table lists 180,000 or so clones, 80% to 90% of them singletons. The specimen sequenced was peripheral blood. This receptor was obtained from a human donor with active or convalescent COVID-19. The donor label of this sample is uncertain. The chain recombines TRBV28 with TRBJ1-5; D not certain. CDR3 in amino acids: CATGGKGQPQHF. The DNA of the CDR3 is TGTGCCACCGGAGGGAAGGGACAGCCCCAGCATTTT.